The 23 T cell receptor beta chains in this list originate from one sample, sequenced in a study of T-cell memory formation after mild COVID-19. TCRdb reprocessed the 5' RACE reads with MiXCR, giving one entry per CDR3 protein. The data contain some 340,000 distinct CDR3 sequences, 10% to 15% of them singletons. Material for sequencing was PBMCs or a T cell subset sorted from them (not recorded which). The receptors derive from a man between 18 and 35 years old who had mild COVID-19 (a few samples of this study predate the infection). Cell type and time point are not known.

The chain links TRBV4-2 to TRBJ2-7; D not certain. Deletions cut 0 bases from V and 2 bases from J, with 5 bases between. Germline values: CDR1 LGHNA, CDR2 YNFKEQ. CDR3 length: 13 residues. The chain's CDR3 is CASSQDTPYEQYF. Written as DNA, the CDR3 is TGTGCCAGCAGCCAAGATACTCCCTACGAGCAGTACTTC.

This clonotype appeared many times. This sequence joins TRBV12-3 or TRBV12-4 and TRBJ1-1; D possibly corresponds to TRBD1 (6 bases). This CDR3 has 11 amino acids. The V and J ends lost 5 bases and 8 bases respectively, with 9 bases between them. The chain's CDR3 is CASSIGTEAFF. The CDR3 nucleotides read TGTGCCAGCAGTATAGGGACAGAAGCTTTCTTT.

This clonotype was seen more than once but under ten times. The chain is built from TRBV7-9 and TRBJ2-3; 8 bases line up with TRBD1. CDR3 length equals 15 residues. Germline CDR1 reads SEHNR; CDR2 reads FQNEAQ (reference sequence). Trimming took 4 bases from V and 2 from J; bases not matched to a gene: 5. In DNA, the CDR3 is TGTGCCAGCAGCTCCGCAGGGGGCAACACAGATACGCAGTATTTT. It is translated as CASSSAGGNTDTQYF.

CDR3 sequence (DNA): TGTGCCAGCAGCGCCCTCTCCGGGCCCTATGGCTACACCTTC. It translates to CASSALSGPYGYTF. V is TRBV9 and J is TRBJ1-2; no firm D call. V was trimmed by 3 bases and J by 4 bases, leaving 13 bases between them. Looked up from germline, CDR1 is SGDLS and CDR2 is YYNGEE. This CDR3 has 14 amino acids.

This clonotype was observed a few times. This chain joins TRBV12-3 or TRBV12-4 and TRBJ1-2; tentative D call: TRBD1 (5 bases). CDR3 length: 14 amino acids. V lost 5 bases and J lost 4, with 14 bases in between. CDR3 protein: CASSRLGVGYGYTF. The CDR3 coding sequence is TGTGCCAGCAGTAGACTGGGGGTTGGCTATGGCTACACCTTC.

The CDR3 DNA reads TGTGCCAGCAGGGCGGACAGAGGATCCGGAAAGACCCAGTACTTC. Amino acids: CASRADRGSGKTQYF. The chain carries TRBV2 and TRBJ2-5; TRBD1 is a possible D gene (6 bases). In germline, CDR1 is SNHLY, CDR2 FYNNEI. The V and J ends lost 6 bases and 6 bases respectively, with 20 bases between them. This CDR3 region has 15 residues.

The chain is built from TRBV6-1 and TRBJ1-5; D not resolved. This CDR3 region has 13 residues. V lost 2 bases to trimming and J lost 7 bases, with 9 bases between them. CDR1 and CDR2 (germline): MNHNS, SASEGT. The CDR3 here is CASSEQASQPQHF. CDR3 nucleotides: TGTGCCAGCAGTGAACAGGCTAGCCAGCCCCAGCATTTT.

This clonotype was observed at least ten times. The chain employs TRBV11-2 and TRBJ2-1, with TRBD2 matching 10 bases. J gave up 3 bases and V 3 bases, and 2 bases lay outside the gene matches. The V gene's germline CDR1 is SGHAT and CDR2 FQNNGV. There are 15 residues in the CDR3. CDR3 sequence reads: CASSFGLADYNEQFF. CDR3 nucleotide sequence: TGTGCCAGCAGCTTCGGACTAGCGGACTACAATGAGCAGTTCTTC.

This clonotype was observed a handful of times. The rearrangement links TRBV2 to TRBJ2-1, with 8 nucleotides matching TRBD2. The V segment lost 2 bases and the J segment 3 bases; nucleotides outside the gene matches: 6. This CDR3 has 16 amino acids. Germline CDR1 SNHLY, CDR2 FYNNEI. The CDR3 DNA reads TGTGCCAGCAGTGAAAGGGGCGGGGGGAACTACAATGAGCAGTTCTTC. Translating it yields CASSERGGGNYNEQFF.

This chain uses TRBV4-2 with TRBJ1-4, with TRBD1 as a possible D gene (6 bases). The germline V and J ends were trimmed by 3 bases and 7 bases, with 21 bases remaining between them. The CDR3 is 17 amino acids. CDR1 and CDR2 from the germline V gene are LGHNA and YNFKEQ. In nucleotides, the CDR3 is TGTGCCAGCAGCCATCGTCCTAGGACAGAGGAATCTGAAAAACTGTTTTTT. This gives the protein CASSHRPRTEESEKLFF.

The chain joins TRBV7-2 to TRBJ2-2, with a weak D call TRBD2 (6 bases). CDR1 and CDR2 from the germline V gene are SGHTA and FQGNSA. CDR3 length: 16 amino acids. V lost 3 bases and J lost 0, with 11 bases in between. The CDR3 DNA follows: TGTGCCAGCAGCTTTCATAGCGGAACGAACACCGGGGAGCTGTTTTTT. It specifies CASSFHSGTNTGELFF. Full variable domain (rest looked up from reference TRBV7-2 and TRBJ2-2): GAGVSQSPSNKVTEKGKDVELRCDPISGHTALYWYRQSLGQGLEFLIYFQGNSAPDKSGLPSDRFSAERTGGSVSTLTIQRTQQEDSAVYLCASSFHSGTNTGELFFGEGSRLTVL.

This clonotype was counted only a few times. The V call is TRBV18, the J call TRBJ2-5; perhaps D is TRBD1 or TRBD2 (6 bases each). The CDR3 runs to 15 residues. V lost 1 base, J lost 1 base, and 10 bases lay in between. The V gene's germline CDR1 is KGHSH and CDR2 LQKENI. CDR3 in amino acids: CASSPRSGAQETQYF. The CDR3, as DNA: TGTGCCAGCTCACCACGTTCGGGGGCCCAAGAGACCCAGTACTTC.

In this sample, this clonotype turned up a few times. V is TRBV7-8 and J is TRBJ2-5; D unresolved. CDR3 length: 14 amino acids. With 1 base removed from V and 5 bases from J, the gap between germline ends came to 11 bases. Germline lookup yields CDR1 SGHVS and CDR2 FQNEAQ. DNA for the CDR3: TGTGCCAGCAGCTTAGGAGGCTTCCTGGAGACCCAGTACTTC. This codes for CASSLGGFLETQYF.

The chain combines TRBV20-1 with TRBJ1-2; a weak D match, TRBD1 (6 bases). The CDR3 is made up of 12 amino acids. CDR1 DFQATT and CDR2 SNEGSKA come from the germline V gene (reference sequence). V lost 6 bases to trimming and J lost 5 bases, with 13 bases between them. The DNA of the CDR3 is TGCAGTGCCGCGGGGGGGCAGTATGGCTACACCTTC. This sequence encodes CSAAGGQYGYTF.

The CDR3 coding sequence is TGTGCCAGTAGTAACCACCTTGAGAGGGGTCACCGAGGAGGGACCCAGTACTTC. It encodes CASSNHLERGHRGGTQYF. The chain combines TRBV19 with TRBJ2-5; the D call may be TRBD1 or TRBD2 (5 bases each). Trimming left V 4 bases short and J 7 bases short, with 28 bases between. In germline, CDR1 is LNHDA, CDR2 SQIVND (reference sequence). The CDR3 sequence is 18 residues long.

This clonotype has at least ten counts. The V gene is TRBV28, the J gene TRBJ1-6; 9 bases match TRBD1. The CDR3 sequence is 15 residues long. The germline CDR1 and CDR2 sequences are MDHEN and SYDVKM. The junction had 3 bases not matched to a gene; V was cut back by 2 bases and J by 7 bases. As DNA, the CDR3 is TGTGCCAGCAGTTTAAACAGGGGGCGGAATTCACCCCTCCACTTT. Translation gives CASSLNRGRNSPLHF.

V and J are TRBV7-9 and TRBJ2-7; 7 nucleotides agree with TRBD1. Germline CDR1 SEHNR, CDR2 FQNEAQ (reference sequence). The CDR3 is 13 residues long. With V trimmed by 6 bases and J by 3 bases, 5 bases remained unmatched. CDR3 sequence: CASSWDSYYEQYF. The CDR3 DNA follows: TGTGCCAGCAGTTGGGACAGCTACTACGAGCAGTACTTC.

There are a few counts of this clonotype. V and J are TRBV28 and TRBJ2-3, with D possibly matching TRBD2 (5 bases). The germline V gene encodes CDR1 MDHEN and CDR2 SYDVKM. Trimming took 5 bases from V and 3 from J, leaving 21 bases between them. The CDR3 is 17 residues long. This CDR3 reads CASSPRRLAGRTDTQYF. CDR3 nucleotide sequence: TGTGCCAGCAGTCCCCGCCGGTTGGCGGGTAGAACAGATACGCAGTATTTT.

There are a few counts of this clonotype. J is TRBJ2-5 and V is TRBV6-6, with 10 bases matching TRBD2. Germline lookup yields CDR1 MNHNY and CDR2 SVGAGI (reference sequence). The CDR3 spans 14 residues. The V gene end was trimmed by 2 bases and the J gene end by 4 bases; junction bases not matched to a gene: 1. The CDR3 bases are TGTGCCAGCAGTTACAGCGGGGGGGCAGAGACCCAGTACTTC. This encodes CASSYSGGAETQYF.

This clonotype was detected a few times. J is TRBJ1-1 and V is TRBV20-1, with D unresolved. Germline lookup yields CDR1 DFQATT and CDR2 SNEGSKA (reference sequence). Trimming shortened V by 2 bases and J by 1 base, and 8 bases separated the two germline ends. CDR3 length: 13 amino acids. CDR3 loop: CSARLDPNTEAFF. DNA for the CDR3: TGCAGTGCTAGACTGGACCCGAACACTGAAGCTTTCTTT.

This clonotype was observed at least ten times. The CDR3 nucleotides read TGTGCCAGCAGCTTAGGACAGGGTCACGAGCAGTACGTC. Its protein is CASSLGQGHEQYV. The genes are TRBV7-2 and TRBJ2-7; 7 bases match TRBD1. Germline CDR1 reads SGHTA; CDR2 reads FQGNSA. V lost 1 base and J lost 5; bases outside the gene matches: 2. The CDR3 covers 13 residues.

The chain links TRBV5-4 to TRBJ2-7; D perhaps matches TRBD2 (7 bases). Germline V gene lookup returns CDR1 SGHNT and CDR2 YYREEE (reference sequence). This CDR3 is 14 amino acids long. V lost 1 base to trimming and J lost 6 bases, with 14 bases between them. CDR3 nucleotides: TGTGCCAGCAGCTTGAGGGGGGGGCATGGCGAGCAGTACTTC. The encoded protein is CASSLRGGHGEQYF.

In this sample, this clonotype turned up a few times. The gene calls are TRBV2 and TRBJ2-1; 10 bases are shared with TRBD1. The junction had 6 bases not matched to a gene; V was cut back by 7 bases and J by 6 bases. This CDR3 comprises 14 residues. From germline, CDR1 is SNHLY and CDR2 FYNNEI. CDR3 region: CASKPRTGGNEQFF. The CDR3 bases are TGTGCCAGCAAGCCCCGGACAGGGGGCAATGAGCAGTTCTTC. The full variable domain, in which reference TRBV2 and TRBJ2-1 provide the parts outside the CDR3, is EPEVTQTPSHQVTQMGQEVILRCVPISNHLYFYWYRQILGQKVEFLVSFYNNEISEKSEIFDDQFSVERPDGSNFTLKIRSTKLEDSAMYFCASKPRTGGNEQFFGPGTRLTVL.